The 15 T cell receptor beta chains below were found in one sample sequenced in a study of shared clonotypes between healthy human individuals. Assay used: immunoSEQ multiplex PCR; TCRdb lists only in-frame clones, some missing. This table has just over 2,000,000 clones, 85% to 95% appearing once. Sequenced input: naive CD4+ T cells sorted from blood. Subset here: CD45RA+ positively selected. The source of these receptors is a man aged 18 to 30 in good health.

The CDR3 nucleotides read TGTGCCAGTAGTGTTACGAGGACGGAGACCTACGAGCAGTACTTC. Translated: CASSVTRTETYEQYF. This rearrangement joins TRBV19 to TRBJ2-7; D is undetermined. Looked up from germline, CDR1 is LNHDA and CDR2 is SQIVND (reference sequence). Trimming left V 5 bases short and J 2 bases short, with 16 bases between. This CDR3 region has 15 residues.

The J gene is TRBJ1-6, the V gene TRBV5-4; D possibly corresponds to TRBD1 (5 bases). CDR3 length: 17 residues. The V gene lost 4 bases and the J gene lost 7 bases, with 21 bases spanning the gap. Germline loops: CDR1 SGHNT, CDR2 YYREEE (reference sequence). The CDR3 region is CASSNHIRGTTNSPLHF. The CDR3 bases are TGTGCCAGCAGCAACCACATCCGGGGGACGACCAATTCACCCCTCCACTTT.

This clone appeared many times. V and J are TRBV28 and TRBJ1-5; possibly TRBD1 for D (5 bases). V was shortened by 6 bases and J by 6 bases, with 18 bases between the two germline ends. Germline CDR1 MDHEN, CDR2 SYDVKM. This CDR3 has 15 amino acids. CDR3 loop: CASRETGREFQPQHF. The CDR3 bases are TGTGCCAGCAGGGAGACCGGCAGGGAGTTTCAGCCCCAGCATTTT.

The gene calls are TRBV5-4 and TRBJ2-1; 10 positions match TRBD2. CDR3 size: 16 residues. Germline V lookup: CDR1 SGHNT, CDR2 YYREEE (reference sequence). Unmatched junction bases numbered 3, after V lost 3 bases and J lost 0 bases. The CDR3 loop reads CASSSLAGVSYNEQFF. The CDR3 region has the DNA TGTGCCAGCAGCTCCCTAGCGGGAGTCTCCTACAATGAGCAGTTCTTC. Looking up the rest from reference TRBV5-4 and TRBJ2-1 gives the full variable domain: ETGVTQSPTHLIKTRGQQVTLRCSSQSGHNTVSWYQQALGQGPQFIFQYYREEENGRGNFPPRFSGLQFPNYSSELNVNALELDDSALYLCASSSLAGVSYNEQFFGPGTRLTVL.

In the case of this clone: In the same sample, other DNA sequences code for this CDR3. The J gene is TRBJ2-7, the V gene TRBV30, with D unclear. Germline CDR1 reads GTSNPN; CDR2 reads SVGIG (reference sequence). CDR3 size: 11 residues. The ends were cut back, 3 bases at V and 2 bases at J, with 5 bases in the middle. The CDR3 DNA follows: TGTGCCTGGAGCGCCGCCTACGAGCAGTACTTC. Its translation is CAWSAAYEQYF.

The genes are TRBV7-2 and TRBJ2-1; tentative D call: TRBD2 (6 bases). Germline V gives CDR1 SGHTA, CDR2 FQGNSA. V was clipped by 0 bases and J by 7 bases, with 16 bases between them. The CDR3 extends over 16 amino acids. CDR3 residues: CASSLAASAGVNEQFF. The DNA of the CDR3 is TGTGCCAGCAGCTTAGCAGCTAGCGCGGGTGTGAATGAGCAGTTCTTC. Full variable domain (missing parts from reference TRBV7-2 and TRBJ2-1): GAGVSQSPSNKVTEKGKDVELRCDPISGHTALYWYRQSLGQGLEFLIYFQGNSAPDKSGLPSDRFSAERTGGSVSTLTIQRTQQEDSAVYLCASSLAASAGVNEQFFGPGTRLTVL.

The gene calls are TRBV9 and TRBJ2-7, with D possibly matching TRBD2 (6 bases). Looked up from germline, CDR1 is SGDLS and CDR2 is YYNGEE. V lost 4 bases, J lost 4 bases, and 15 bases lay in between. CDR3 length: 14 amino acids. As DNA, the CDR3 is TGTGCCAGCAGCCCCCTAGGAGGGTCTTACGAGCAGTACTTC. It translates to CASSPLGGSYEQYF.

The chain links TRBV6-5 to TRBJ2-3, with 7 bases identical to TRBD2. This CDR3 has 15 residues. Germline assignment: CDR1 MNHEY and CDR2 SVGAGI. Trimming removed 10 bases from V and 0 bases from J; junction bases left unmatched: 10. DNA for the CDR3: TGTGCCACCCTCCGGCGGGGGTTGAGCACAGATACGCAGTATTTT. It codes for CATLRRGLSTDTQYF.

This rearrangement joins TRBV29-1 to TRBJ1-3, with D possibly TRBD1 on 5 matching bases. Trimming shortened V by 4 bases and J by 0 bases, and 13 bases separated the two germline ends. The CDR3 is made up of 15 amino acids. Germline V gene data show CDR1 as SQVTM and CDR2 as ANQGSEA. Here the CDR3 reads CSVAGASPSGNTIYF. In DNA form, the CDR3 reads TGCAGCGTTGCTGGGGCCTCTCCCTCTGGAAACACCATATATTTT.

CDR3 sequence reads: CASSFYRDSTGELFF. The CDR3 DNA sequence: TGTGCCAGCAGCTTTTATCGGGATAGCACCGGGGAGCTGTTTTTT. The rearrangement joins TRBV5-8 to TRBJ2-2; D might be TRBD2 (5 bases). The CDR3 has 15 residues. V was clipped by 2 bases and J by 4 bases, with 12 bases between them. Germline V gives CDR1 SGHTS, CDR2 YDEGEE.

The chain carries TRBV30 and TRBJ2-6; D is possibly TRBD1 (5 bases). This CDR3 is 14 amino acids long. CDR1 and CDR2 from the germline V gene are GTSNPN and SVGIG (reference sequence). V was clipped by 1 base and J by 2 bases, with 6 bases between them. CDR3 sequence (DNA): TGTGCCTGGAGTGCAGGGACTGGGGCCAACGTCCTGACTTTC. Residues: CAWSAGTGANVLTF.

The genes are TRBV7-2 and TRBJ2-7, with D tentatively TRBD1 (5 bases). The V gene's germline CDR1 is SGHTA and CDR2 FQGNSA. Trimming stripped 5 bases from V and 4 bases from J, with 18 bases between. CDR3 length: 15 residues. DNA of the CDR3: TGTGCCAGCAGCCCAAGGGGCGAAACCTCTTACGAGCAGTACTTC. Translated: CASSPRGETSYEQYF.

Regarding this clone: Other DNA sequences in the sample encode the same CDR3. The chain combines TRBV6-1 with TRBJ2-2; no reliable D call. Between the trimmed V and J ends, which lost 2 bases and 4 bases, there was a span of 5 bases. The CDR3 sequence is 13 residues long. The germline gives CDR1 MNHNS, CDR2 SASEGT. The CDR3 DNA is TGTGCCAGCAGTGAATGGGGCACCGGGGAGCTGTTTTTT. Translation gives CASSEWGTGELFF.

The genes are TRBV29-1 and TRBJ1-2; a possible D gene is TRBD1 (6 bases). The CDR3 is 16 amino acids. V lost 1 base to trimming and J lost 0 bases, with 15 bases between them. CDR1 and CDR2 from the germline V gene are SQVTM and ANQGSEA. Here the CDR3 reads CSVEVGMRGSNYGYTF. CDR3 DNA: TGCAGCGTTGAAGTGGGAATGAGGGGGTCTAACTATGGCTACACCTTC.

The rearrangement joins TRBV6-1 to TRBJ2-5; 11 bases are a match to TRBD1. This CDR3 has 18 amino acids. V shed 2 bases and J 4 bases; nucleotides not matched to a gene: 12. Germline-derived CDR1 and CDR2 are MNHNS and SASEGT. CDR3 nucleotides: TGTGCCAGCAGTGAAAAGGGGACAGGGGGAATTCTCCGAGAGACCCAGTACTTC. This encodes CASSEKGTGGILRETQYF.